The 27 T cell receptor beta chains presented below share a single source sample, sequenced in a study of shared clonotypes between healthy human individuals. Clones were sequenced by immunoSEQ multiplex PCR, and TCRdb holds only the in-frame ones, with some missing. The top ten hold roughly 1.4% of the sample, which has about 1 million clones, around 76% seen once. The sample comprised memory CD4+ T cells sorted from blood. The subset was: CD45RA-negative fraction. These TCRs come from a man between 18 and 29 years old in good health.

The chain recombines TRBV7-9 with TRBJ2-2; D call uncertain. V was pared by 5 bases and J by 3 bases, with 7 bases between. Germline V gene lookup returns CDR1 SEHNR and CDR2 FQNEAQ (reference sequence). The CDR3 extends over 13 amino acids. CDR3 region: CASSPDYTGELFF. CDR3 bases: TGTGCCAGCAGCCCCGATTACACCGGGGAGCTGTTTTTT.

The chain uses TRBV7-2 and TRBJ1-4; weak D call: TRBD1 (5 bases). Germline values: CDR1 SGHTA, CDR2 FQGNSA. The V and J ends lost 1 base and 2 bases respectively, with 17 bases between them. The CDR3 extends over 18 amino acids. CDR3 sequence: CASSLEGRGTPTNEKLFF. The CDR3 nucleotides are TGTGCCAGCAGCTTAGAAGGCCGAGGGACGCCGACTAATGAAAAACTGTTTTTT.

Concerning this clone itself: Other DNA sequences within the sample encode an identical CDR3. This rearrangement joins TRBV11-3 to TRBJ2-1; TRBD2 matches at 8 bases. Unmatched junction bases numbered 0, after V lost 2 bases and J lost 0 bases. The CDR3 extends over 15 amino acids. CDR1 is SGHNT and CDR2 is YENEEA in the germline V gene. CDR3 in amino acids: CASSLRGGSYNEQFF. CDR3 DNA sequence: TGTGCCAGCAGCTTACGGGGGGGCTCCTACAATGAGCAGTTCTTC. The whole variable domain, filled in from reference TRBV11-3 and TRBJ2-1, reads EAGVVQSPRYKIIEKKQPVAFWCNPISGHNTLYWYLQNLGQGPELLIRYENEEAVDDSQLPKDRFSAERLKGVDSTLKIQPAELGDSAVYLCASSLRGGSYNEQFFGPGTRLTVL.

The rearrangement uses TRBV4-2 and TRBJ2-6, with D unclear. V dropped 0 bases and J dropped 1 base, with 4 bases sitting between them. Germline loops: CDR1 LGHNA, CDR2 YNFKEQ. The CDR3 totals 15 residues. The CDR3 DNA follows: TGTGCCAGCAGCCAAGATGAGTCTGGGGCCAACGTCCTGACTTTC. Encoded protein: CASSQDESGANVLTF.

In this sample, this clone turned up a few times. This chain joins TRBV19 and TRBJ2-5, with D hard to call. The length of the CDR3 is 16 residues. Trimming removed 7 bases from V and 1 base from J, with 19 bases in between. Germline CDR1 LNHDA, CDR2 SQIVND (reference sequence). The CDR3 loop reads CASKGSAIGLQETQYF. CDR3 in DNA: TGTGCCAGTAAGGGATCGGCGATAGGGCTCCAAGAGACCCAGTACTTC.

The rearrangement uses TRBV2 and TRBJ2-1; a possible D gene is TRBD2 (5 bases). The CDR3 covers 16 residues. V was cut by 2 bases and J by 7 bases, with 18 bases left in between. Germline values: CDR1 SNHLY, CDR2 FYNNEI. The CDR3 region has the DNA TGTGCCAGCAGTGAACGGCGGCAGGTCCGAGGGAATGAGCAGTTCTTC. Its protein product is CASSERRQVRGNEQFF.

The rearrangement uses TRBV12-5 and TRBJ1-2, with a tentative D call TRBD1 (6 bases). This CDR3 has 14 residues. The germline V gene encodes CDR1 LGHNT and CDR2 FRNRAP. V dropped 9 bases and J dropped 6 bases, with 20 bases sitting between them. CDR3: CARGGGGTNHGYTF. The CDR3 region has the DNA TGTGCTAGGGGGGGAGGCGGGACAAACCATGGCTACACCTTC.

In this sample, this clone turned up a few times. V usage is TRBV11-2 and J usage is TRBJ1-2, with 7 bases aligning to TRBD1. The CDR3 has 14 amino acids. CDR1 SGHAT and CDR2 FQNNGV come from the germline V gene. V gave up 3 bases and J gave up 4 bases; unmatched junction bases: 5. CDR3 residues: CASSFTGDSYGYTF. CDR3 sequence (DNA): TGTGCCAGCAGCTTCACGGGGGACAGCTATGGCTACACCTTC.

V gene TRBV4-1 combines with J gene TRBJ2-2, with 7 positions matching TRBD1. V dropped 1 base and J dropped 6; count of bases not matched to a gene: 8. Per germline, CDR1 MGHRA and CDR2 YSYEKL. The CDR3 covers 16 residues. The DNA of the CDR3 is TGCGCCAGCAGCCAAGTTCACAGGGGAGCGGCCGGGGAGCTGTTTTTT. Translated: CASSQVHRGAAGELFF.

The chain links TRBV20-1 to TRBJ2-3; D remains unclear. The germline V gene encodes CDR1 DFQATT and CDR2 SNEGSKA (reference sequence). Deletions cut 3 bases from V and 4 bases from J, with 2 bases between. The CDR3 covers 10 residues. CDR3 nucleotide sequence: TGCAGTGCTAGTTCAGATACGCAGTATTTT. Its protein is CSASSDTQYF.

J is TRBJ2-5 and V is TRBV5-1, with D possibly matching TRBD1 (5 bases). This CDR3 has 14 residues. Trimming cost V 0 bases and J 5 bases, with 11 bases left between them. Germline V gives CDR1 SGHRS, CDR2 YFSETQ. The CDR3 protein is CASSLGLKGETQYF. DNA of the CDR3: TGCGCCAGCAGCTTGGGTCTAAAGGGGGAGACCCAGTACTTC.

The gene calls are TRBV7-8 and TRBJ2-3; no definite D call. The CDR3 sequence is 13 residues long. Per the germline V gene, CDR1 is SGHVS and CDR2 is FQNEAQ. Trimming took off 6 bases at V and 2 bases at J, with 9 bases between the two ends. CDR3 loop: CASRYPFTDTQYF. CDR3 DNA: TGTGCCAGCAGATATCCCTTCACAGATACGCAGTATTTT.

The rearrangement joins TRBV7-8 to TRBJ2-7; 11 bases are a match to TRBD2. V shed 5 bases and J 3 bases; nucleotides not matched to a gene: 6. The germline CDR1 and CDR2 sequences are SGHVS and FQNEAQ. The CDR3 is 15 amino acids. The CDR3 spells CASSAGLAESYEQYF. Written as DNA, the CDR3 is TGTGCCAGCAGCGCGGGACTAGCGGAGAGCTACGAGCAGTACTTC.

In this sample, this clone turned up a few times. V and J are TRBV5-5 and TRBJ2-7; possible D gene TRBD1, 5 bases. The CDR3 has 15 amino acids. V was cut by 0 bases and J by 2 bases, with 12 bases left in between. Per germline, CDR1 SGHKS and CDR2 YYEKEE (reference sequence). The CDR3 loop reads CASSLGTTPTYEQYF. DNA of the CDR3: TGTGCCAGCAGCTTGGGGACAACCCCAACCTACGAGCAGTACTTC. The full variable domain, rest sourced from reference TRBV5-5 and TRBJ2-7, is DAGVTQSPTHLIKTRGQQVTLRCSPISGHKSVSWYQQVLGQGPQFIFQYYEKEERGRGNFPDRFSARQFPNYSSELNVNALLLGDSALYLCASSLGTTPTYEQYFGPGTRLTVT.

The chain is built from TRBV5-5 and TRBJ2-5; 7 bases align to TRBD1. This CDR3 is 15 amino acids long. Germline assignment: CDR1 SGHKS and CDR2 YYEKEE (reference sequence). The V gene end was trimmed by 4 bases and the J gene end by 1 base; junction bases not matched to a gene: 7. This CDR3 is CASSRPTGIQETQYF. CDR3 nucleotide sequence: TGTGCCAGCAGCCGACCGACAGGGATCCAAGAGACCCAGTACTTC. Together with reference TRBV5-5 and TRBJ2-5, the CDR3 gives the full variable domain: DAGVTQSPTHLIKTRGQQVTLRCSPISGHKSVSWYQQVLGQGPQFIFQYYEKEERGRGNFPDRFSARQFPNYSSELNVNALLLGDSALYLCASSRPTGIQETQYFGPGTRLLVL.

This clone came up once. The chain is built from TRBV7-2 and TRBJ2-7; D is unclear. The length of the CDR3 is 12 residues. Trimming took off 5 bases at V and 5 bases at J, with 10 bases between the two ends. Germline assignment: CDR1 SGHTA and CDR2 FQGNSA. For the CDR3, the DNA is TGTGCCAGCAGCCCCTACGGAGACGAGCAGTACTTC. This gives the protein CASSPYGDEQYF.

This clone was seen just once. This chain joins TRBV5-1 and TRBJ1-4, with a possible D match to TRBD1 (6 bases). There are 15 residues in the CDR3. Trimming stripped 2 bases from V and 2 bases from J, with 10 bases between. From germline, CDR1 is SGHRS and CDR2 YFSETQ. The CDR3 spells CASSFTGTTNEKLFF. As DNA, the CDR3 is TGCGCCAGCAGCTTCACAGGGACGACTAATGAAAAACTGTTTTTT.

The chain links TRBV19 to TRBJ1-6; TRBD1 matches at 9 bases. The CDR3 loop spans 16 amino acids. V lost 6 bases and J lost 3; bases outside the gene matches: 6. CDR1 LNHDA and CDR2 SQIVND come from the germline V gene (reference sequence). The CDR3 region is CASSRDRDLYNSPLHF. As DNA, the CDR3 is TGTGCCAGTAGCCGGGACAGGGACCTCTATAATTCACCCCTCCACTTT.

The genes are TRBV10-2 and TRBJ1-4; a possible D gene is TRBD1 (5 bases). Germline CDR1 is WSHSY and CDR2 is SAAADI. The CDR3 spans 13 residues. Trimming removed 8 bases from V and 8 bases from J, with 15 bases in between. This CDR3 reads CASQGSGGEKLFF. The CDR3 bases are TGCGCCAGCCAGGGTTCAGGTGGGGAAAAACTGTTTTTT.

A few counts support this clone. The chain uses TRBV4-2 and TRBJ2-3; D is perhaps TRBD2 (6 bases). Germline V gene sequence: CDR1 LGHNA, CDR2 YNFKEQ. The CDR3 sequence is 13 residues long. V was clipped by 4 bases and J by 6 bases, with 11 bases between them. Here the CDR3 reads CASSRAAGDTQYF. CDR3 sequence (DNA): TGTGCCAGCAGCCGAGCGGCGGGGGATACGCAGTATTTT.

V usage is TRBV27 and J usage is TRBJ1-2, with TRBD1 matching 7 bases. Germline V lookup: CDR1 MNHEY, CDR2 SMNVEV (reference sequence). The CDR3 totals 12 residues. V trimming: 5 bases; J trimming: 8 bases; junction bases outside the gene matches: 5. The CDR3 coding sequence is TGTGCCAGCAGTCTCACAGGGGACGGCTACACCTTC. This gives the protein CASSLTGDGYTF.

V gene TRBV15 combines with J gene TRBJ1-2; D possibly corresponds to TRBD1 (5 bases). CDR3 length: 15 residues. CDR1 LNHNV and CDR2 YYDKDF come from the germline V gene (reference sequence). V gave up 5 bases and J gave up 6 bases, with 19 bases separating them. CDR3: CATSSPLLARDGYTF. Written as DNA, the CDR3 is TGTGCCACCAGCTCCCCGCTTCTGGCCAGGGATGGCTACACCTTC. The full variable domain, its missing parts supplied by reference TRBV15 and TRBJ1-2, is DAMVIQNPRYQVTQFGKPVTLSCSQTLNHNVMYWYQQKSSQAPKLLFHYYDKDFNNEADTPDNFQSRRPNTSFCFLDIRSPGLGDTAMYLCATSSPLLARDGYTFGSGTRLTVV.

This clone was seen once. The chain uses TRBV5-1 and TRBJ2-3, with D perhaps matching TRBD1 (6 bases). From germline, CDR1 is SGHRS and CDR2 YFSETQ. CDR3 size: 15 residues. Trimming cost V 0 bases and J 0 bases, with 8 bases left between them. The chain's CDR3 is CASSLGDMSTDTQYF. CDR3 DNA sequence: TGCGCCAGCAGCTTGGGGGACATGAGCACAGATACGCAGTATTTT.

CDR3 sequence reads: CASSWQRGADTQYF. CDR3 nucleotide sequence: TGTGCCAGCAGCTGGCAACGGGGGGCGGATACGCAGTATTTT. The chain couples TRBV5-8 to TRBJ2-3; perhaps TRBD2 as D (7 bases). Trimming removed 3 bases at V and 6 bases at J, with 14 bases between. From germline, CDR1 is SGHTS and CDR2 YDEGEE. The CDR3 totals 14 residues.

The rearrangement uses TRBV11-2 and TRBJ2-7, with 10 bases fitting TRBD2. The V segment lost 2 bases and the J segment 2 bases; nucleotides outside the gene matches: 6. This CDR3 spans 16 amino acids. Germline V gene sequence: CDR1 SGHAT, CDR2 FQNNGV. CDR3: CASSLITSGTPYEQYF. In DNA, the CDR3 is TGTGCCAGCAGCTTAATTACTAGCGGGACTCCCTACGAGCAGTACTTC.

This clone came up a few times. The chain has TRBV5-4 and TRBJ1-6; 7 nucleotides match TRBD1. V gave up 3 bases and J gave up 10 bases; unmatched junction bases: 4. This CDR3 has 13 amino acids. Germline CDR1 SGHNT, CDR2 YYREEE (reference sequence). Here the CDR3 reads CASSSGTVSPLHF. The CDR3 DNA reads TGTGCCAGCAGCTCCGGGACAGTCTCACCCCTCCACTTT.

This sequence joins TRBV2 and TRBJ2-7; no reliable D call. Germline V gene lookup returns CDR1 SNHLY and CDR2 FYNNEI. This CDR3 comprises 10 residues. Trimming pared 11 bases from V and 4 bases from J, leaving 9 bases between. The chain's CDR3 is CAGSSYEQYF. Written as DNA, the CDR3 is TGTGCCGGTTCGTCATACGAGCAGTACTTC. The full variable domain, completed using reference TRBV2 and TRBJ2-7, is EPEVTQTPSHQVTQMGQEVILRCVPISNHLYFYWYRQILGQKVEFLVSFYNNEISEKSEIFDDQFSVERPDGSNFTLKIRSTKLEDSAMYFCAGSSYEQYFGPGTRLTVT.